This passage covers 20 T cell receptor beta chains from one sample sequenced in a study of tissue T cells after allogeneic stem cell transplantation. The data were produced by immunoSEQ multiplex PCR, yet TCRdb's version contains in-frame clones alone and is incomplete. The table lists approximately 6,600 clones, over 40% of them singletons. Sample time point: mouse harvest day 7 after allogeneic transplant. Each mouse received 10^7 T-cell-depleted marrow cells plus 10^6 splenic CD5+ T cells by tail vein. Sequencing input: lymph node tissue. These receptors were taken from a female BALB/c mouse given C57BL/6 T cells with graft-versus-host disease after an allogeneic hematopoietic cell transplant.

About this clone: Any gene name here is a mouse gene name. The read gets to within 1 residue of the CDR3 end, and the germline J gene fills in the rest. The V and J genes are TRBV24 and TRBJ1-5; TRBD1 is a possible D gene (5 bases). Trimming cost V 4 bases and J 0 bases, with 10 bases left between them. Germline V gene lookup returns CDR1 KGHTA and CDR2 FRNEEI. This CDR3 contains 15 residues. The covered CDR3 bases are TGTGCCAGCAGTCCCTGGGGGAATAACAACCAGGCTCCGCTT. This translates into CASSPWGNNNQAPL. The complete CDR3 sequence is CASSPWGNNNQAPLF.

About this clone itself: Mouse gene names apply. The read halts 1 residue ahead of the CDR3 end, with the missing end drawn from the germline J gene. The rearrangement links TRBV12-1 to TRBJ2-7; 8 bases are a match to TRBD2. V gave up 3 bases and J gave up 6 bases; unmatched junction bases: 6. The CDR3 contains 13 residues. Per the germline V gene, CDR1 is SGHSN and CDR2 is HYEKVE. Partial CDR3 DNA: TGTGCCAGCTCTTCTGGGGGGCGCTTTGAACAGTAC. Encoded protein: CASSSGGRFEQY. Given in full, the CDR3 is CASSSGGRFEQYF.

For this clone: Mouse germline and gene names are used. The read comes to an end 1 residue before the CDR3 does, leaving the germline J gene to fill in the end. The chain recombines TRBV3 with TRBJ2-7; 7 nucleotides align to TRBD2. J was trimmed by 0 bases and V by 3 bases; bases with no gene match: 5. Germline V gene lookup returns CDR1 SNHLY and CDR2 FYNGKV (reference sequence). The CDR3 extends over 15 amino acids. The CDR3 spells CASSFGWGSSYEQYF. The sequenced part of the CDR3 DNA is TGTGCCAGCAGCTTCGGCTGGGGGAGCTCCTATGAACAGTAC.

In regard to this clone: The gene names given are mouse names. The CDR3 extends 1 residue past the end of the read, so its final part is completed from the germline J gene. The chain joins TRBV26 to TRBJ2-5; TRBD2 matches at 8 bases. Germline CDR1 reads KGHPV; CDR2 reads FQNQEV (reference sequence). The CDR3 is 14 amino acids. Trimming took 4 bases from V and 4 from J; bases not matched to a gene: 4. The covered CDR3 bases are TGTGCCAGCAGTCCCTTGGGGGGGAAAGACACCCAGTAC. Translating it yields CASSPLGGKDTQY. Given in full, the CDR3 is CASSPLGGKDTQYF.

As regards this clone: Gene names and germline match the mouse. The CDR3 end lies 1 residue beyond the end of the read and is filled in from the germline J gene. The chain links TRBV26 to TRBJ1-4; 8 nucleotides align to TRBD1. The CDR3 extends over 15 amino acids. CDR1 and CDR2 (germline): KGHPV, FQNQEV (reference sequence). J was trimmed by 3 bases and V by 2 bases; bases with no gene match: 2. The CDR3 loop reads CASSLGQGPNERLFF. Partial CDR3 DNA: TGTGCCAGCAGTCTGGGACAGGGTCCCAACGAAAGATTATTT.

Concerning this clone: Each gene name is a mouse one. CDR3 bases read: TGTGCCAGCAGTGATGCCGGGACAAACCAAGACACCCAGTAC. Protein sequence: CASSDAGTNQDTQY. The CDR3 reads in full as CASSDAGTNQDTQYF. The genes are TRBV13-3 and TRBJ2-5; maybe TRBD1 (6 bases). From the germline J gene comes the end of the CDR3, since the read stops 1 residue before it. Trimming shortened V by 0 bases and J by 0 bases, and 8 bases separated the two germline ends. This CDR3 has 15 amino acids. The germline gives CDR1 NNHDY, CDR2 SYVADS.

This clone has more than one count but fewer than ten. Gene names denote mouse genes. With the read ending 1 residue before the CDR3 end, the germline J gene is used to fill in that end. The chain uses TRBV26 and TRBJ2-7; D is possibly TRBD2 (6 bases). From germline, CDR1 is KGHPV and CDR2 FQNQEV (reference sequence). The CDR3 loop spans 15 amino acids. V was shortened by 0 bases and J by 0 bases, with 9 bases between the two germline ends. The covered CDR3 bases are TGTGCCAGCAGTCTGTCGCTGGGGAGCTCCTATGAACAGTAC. Translated, it gives CASSLSLGSSYEQY. The CDR3 as a whole reads CASSLSLGSSYEQYF.

To note about this clone: The genes and germline here are from mouse. This CDR3 is CASSPGGGTEVFF. CDR3 DNA, as far as it was read: TGTGCCAGCAGCCCAGGGGGAGGCACAGAAGTCTTC. This chain connects TRBV13-3 to TRBJ1-1, with 7 bases aligning to TRBD1. The read stops 1 residue short of the end of the CDR3; the missing end is completed from the germline J gene. This CDR3 is built from 13 residues. CDR1 is NNHDY and CDR2 is SYVADS in the germline V gene. The V segment lost 5 bases and the J segment 4 bases; nucleotides outside the gene matches: 5.

This clone showed up just a few times. Genes and germline are mouse. Read coverage stops 1 residue before the CDR3 terminus; the germline J gene supplies the remainder. The chain recombines TRBV16 with TRBJ2-5; 11 bases are shared with TRBD2. With V trimmed by 3 bases and J by 5 bases, 1 base remained unmatched. CDR1 SGHSA and CDR2 FRNQAP come from the germline V gene. The CDR3 covers 14 residues. The CDR3 DNA, read in part, is TGTGCAAGCAGCTTCGGGACTGGGGGAGACACCCAGTAC. The encoded protein is CASSFGTGGDTQY. The CDR3 reads in full as CASSFGTGGDTQYF.

As for this clone: Germline and genes: mouse. Read coverage stops 1 residue before the CDR3 terminus; the germline J gene supplies the remainder. V and J are TRBV23 and TRBJ2-4; TRBD1, the D gene given by the table, was not confirmed from the DNA. The CDR3 totals 14 residues. Looked up from germline, CDR1 is KGHTA and CDR2 is FQNQQP. The part of the CDR3 DNA that was read is TGCTCCAGCAGCCTGGGACAGGGTCAAAACACCTTGTAC. This sequence encodes CSSSLGQGQNTLY. The whole CDR3 sequence reads CSSSLGQGQNTLYF.

Comments on this clone: Gene names are the mouse ones. The sequenced CDR3 bases are TGTGCCAGCACGGGACAAACAAACACAGAAGTCTTC. It translates to CASTGQTNTEVF. The entire CDR3 reads CASTGQTNTEVFF. This rearrangement joins TRBV14 to TRBJ1-1, with D possibly being TRBD1 (6 bases). The CDR3 end is not reached by the read, which stops 1 residue before it; the germline J gene fills it in. V dropped 6 bases and J dropped 0 bases, with 9 bases sitting between them. This CDR3 comprises 13 residues. Germline-derived CDR1 and CDR2 are SGHDT and FRDEAV.

Worth noting for this clone: Gene and germline names: mouse. Read data end 1 residue before the CDR3 end; the end is taken from the germline J gene. The V call is TRBV3, the J call TRBJ2-3, with 7 nucleotides matching TRBD1. The CDR3 extends over 14 amino acids. CDR1 and CDR2 from the germline V gene are SNHLY and FYNGKV (reference sequence). V trimming: 3 bases; J trimming: 1 base; junction bases outside the gene matches: 1. The chain's CDR3 is CASSLGTGAETLYF. The sequenced part of the CDR3 DNA is TGTGCCAGCAGCTTGGGGACAGGTGCAGAAACGCTGTAT.

With respect to this clone: The gene symbols are mouse symbols. The missing CDR3 end, 1 residue past where the read stops, is filled in from the germline J gene. The chain combines TRBV26 with TRBJ1-2; no firm D call. The CDR3 has 14 residues. V was clipped by 3 bases and J by 4 bases, with 12 bases between them. From germline, CDR1 is KGHPV and CDR2 FQNQEV (reference sequence). Incomplete CDR3 DNA: TGTGCCAGCAGTCTCGGCAAGGGAGGCTCCGACTACACC. Translated, it gives CASSLGKGGSDYT. From start to end, the CDR3 is CASSLGKGGSDYTF.

A word on this clone: Here the gene names and germline are mouse. The read is 1 residue too short to cover the CDR3 end, so that end is filled in from the germline J gene. The rearrangement links TRBV26 to TRBJ1-4, with D uncertain. Germline V lookup: CDR1 KGHPV, CDR2 FQNQEV (reference sequence). The CDR3 contains 14 residues. Trimming shortened V by 0 bases and J by 0 bases, and 2 bases separated the two germline ends. Incomplete CDR3 DNA: TGTGCCAGCAGTCTGTCAATTTCCAACGAAAGATTATTT. This translates into CASSLSISNERLF. The entire CDR3 reads CASSLSISNERLFF.

This clone showed up just once. Gene names and germline refer to mouse. The DNA ends 1 residue before the CDR3 does, and the rest of the CDR3 is filled in from the germline J gene. V gene TRBV13-1 combines with J gene TRBJ2-5; tentative D call: TRBD1 (6 bases). V lost 3 bases to trimming and J lost 1 base, with 9 bases between them. The CDR3 runs to 14 residues. Germline CDR1 is NSHNY and CDR2 is SYGAGN. This CDR3 is CASSVQGYQDTQYF. CDR3 DNA, as far as it was read: TGTGCCAGCAGTGTCCAGGGGTACCAAGACACCCAGTAC.

As to this clone: The genes are named according to mouse. The read falls 1 residue short of the CDR3 end, and the missing part is taken from the germline J gene. This chain connects TRBV31 to TRBJ2-4, with a weak D call TRBD2 (7 bases). V shed 0 bases and J shed 7 bases, with 11 bases lying between them. CDR1 and CDR2 from the germline V gene are GKSSPN and SITVG. The CDR3 contains 13 residues. The covered CDR3 bases are TGTGCCTGGAGTCTGGGGGGCGCGTACACCTTGTAC. Translation: CAWSLGGAYTLY. The complete CDR3 protein is CAWSLGGAYTLYF.

This clone was found a few times. Each gene name is a mouse one. The read stops 1 residue short of the end of the CDR3; the missing end is completed from the germline J gene. The rearrangement links TRBV13-1 to TRBJ2-7; D not certain. V was trimmed by 0 bases and J by 7 bases, leaving 5 bases between them. The CDR3 runs 11 residues. CDR1 and CDR2 (germline): NSHNY, SYGAGN. CDR3 loop: CASSDGGEQYF. Incomplete CDR3 DNA: TGTGCCAGCAGTGATGGAGGGGAACAGTAC.

Remarks on this clone: Gene names denote mouse genes. The read ends 1 residue before the CDR3 terminus; that terminus is restored from the germline J gene. The gene calls are TRBV3 and TRBJ2-5, with D uncertain. The V end was cut by 6 bases, the J end by 6 bases, with 7 bases between. Germline V lookup: CDR1 SNHLY, CDR2 FYNGKV (reference sequence). The CDR3 runs to 11 residues. This chain's CDR3 is CASSRKDTQYF. The sequenced part of the CDR3 DNA is TGTGCCAGCAGTCGGAAGGACACCCAGTAC.

In the case of this clone: Here the gene names and germline are mouse. Read data end 1 residue before the CDR3 end; the end is taken from the germline J gene. The chain carries TRBV5 and TRBJ2-7; D is ambiguous. The CDR3 is 11 amino acids. With 2 bases removed from V and 1 base from J, the gap between germline ends came to 0 bases. CDR1 and CDR2 (germline): LGHNA, YNLKQL (reference sequence). The CDR3 sequence: CASSQSYEQYF. CDR3 DNA (partial): TGTGCCAGCAGCCAATCCTATGAACAGTAC.

Remarks on this clone: The gene names given are mouse names. The sequenced CDR3 bases are TGTGCCAGCCAGACAGGGCCTGGAAATACGCTCTAT. Protein: CASQTGPGNTLY. The whole CDR3 sequence reads CASQTGPGNTLYF. The chain is built from TRBV12-2 and TRBJ1-3; 7 nucleotides agree with TRBD1. The CDR3 goes on 1 residue after the read ends, and that part is filled in from the germline J gene. Germline trimming cut 6 bases from V and 2 bases from J; bases unmatched to any gene: 3. The germline V gene has CDR1 SGHLS and CDR2 HYDKME. This CDR3 contains 13 residues.